This TCR beta chain was retrieved from a study of siplizumab effects on memory and regulatory T cells. General study points: Unstimulated naive T cells seemed to show more diversity than memory cells did, and they also seemed to be among the major contributors to the alloresponse. No naive or memory phenotype could be assigned to roughly 80-95% of proliferating clones.

Note on this clone: No antigen is known for it.

Germline lookup yields CDR1 MNHEY and CDR2 SMNVEV (reference sequence). V was cut by 0 bases and J by 1 base, with 8 bases left in between. The CDR3 extends over 15 amino acids. Assay: immunoSEQ multiplex PCR; the TCRdb copy retains only in-frame clones and omits some. The profile shows just under 85,000 clones, approximately 88% of them singletons. This sequence was found in a human donor in good health. The sequenced material came from Tregs sorted from blood. This chain links TRBV27 with TRBJ2-3; D unclear. Here the CDR3 DNA reads TGTGCCAGCAGTTTATCTACCGTCGGCACAGATACGCAGTATTTT. Amino acids: CASSLSTVGTDTQYF.